This TCR beta chain was identified in a study of cytomegalovirus exposure and HLA in healthy donors. Both 60 Vbeta primers and 13 Jbeta primers went into the PCR. The table came from immunoSEQ multiplex PCR; TCRdb's copy has only in-frame clones and leaves some out. The sample shows about 160,000 clones, less than 90% of them seen only once. General observations from the study: Sequencing likely caused a cluster of highly shared sequence variants. Prior analysis indicated that the majority of TCR beta V segments exhibited productivity approximately 90% or approximately 30% of the time.

With regard to this clone: What it binds is unknown.

Sample: PBMCs. The receptor was isolated from a man aged 30 to 45 in good health and CMV-seronegative.

CDR3 protein: CASSDRPGQGGTEAFF. The CDR3 bases are TGTGCCAGTAGTGATCGGCCGGGACAGGGCGGCACTGAAGCTTTCTTT. The V and J genes are TRBV19 and TRBJ1-1; 9 bases line up with TRBD1. The CDR3 consists of 16 residues. The ends lost 5 bases at V and 4 bases at J; junction bases unmatched: 11. CDR1 is LNHDA and CDR2 is SQIVND in the germline V gene (reference sequence).